These 9 T cell receptor beta chains were sequenced from one sample in a study of identical twins. TCRdb passed the 5' RACE reads through MiXCR, listing each CDR3 protein once. The sample has 640,000 or so distinct CDR3 sequences; around 6.1% are singletons. Material for sequencing was naive T cells sorted from blood. The receptors come from a man in his late teens or twenties in good health.

This clonotype was recorded a few times. The chain has TRBV9 and TRBJ2-3; D unclear. Trimming cost V 1 base and J 5 bases, with 14 bases left between them. Germline CDR1 is SGDLS and CDR2 is YYNGEE. The length of the CDR3 is 15 residues. CDR3 protein: CASSVQWGVGDTQYF. CDR3 sequence (DNA): TGTGCCAGCAGCGTACAATGGGGTGTTGGAGATACGCAGTATTTT.

This clonotype was picked up a small number of times. The chain employs TRBV6-5 and TRBJ1-1; the D gene is possibly TRBD1 (6 bases). The CDR3 length is 15 residues. Looked up from germline, CDR1 is MNHEY and CDR2 is SVGAGI. Trimming pared 2 bases from V and 3 bases from J, leaving 13 bases between. The CDR3 protein is CASSYRGSGDTEAFF. The CDR3 DNA reads as TGTGCCAGCAGTTACAGGGGATCAGGGGACACTGAAGCTTTCTTT.

The V and J genes are TRBV29-1 and TRBJ2-2; TRBD1 is a possible D gene (5 bases). Per the germline V gene, CDR1 is SQVTM and CDR2 is ANQGSEA. This CDR3 is 14 amino acids long. Trimming removed 4 bases from V and 4 bases from J, with 13 bases in between. The DNA of the CDR3 is TGCAGCGTTGGTTCAGGGCTCGCCACCGGGGAGCTGTTTTTT. Its translation: CSVGSGLATGELFF.

The chain carries TRBV11-2 and TRBJ2-7; no clear D gene. The CDR3 sequence is 13 residues long. Trimming shortened V by 0 bases and J by 6 bases, and 9 bases separated the two germline ends. Germline assignment: CDR1 SGHAT and CDR2 FQNNGV. In DNA form, the CDR3 reads TGTGCCAGCAGCTTAGACCCTCGGTTCGAGCAGTACTTC. It encodes CASSLDPRFEQYF. The complete variable domain, with remaining parts taken from reference TRBV11-2 and TRBJ2-7, reads EAGVAQSPRYKIIEKRQSVAFWCNPISGHATLYWYQQILGQGPKLLIQFQNNGVVDDSQLPKDRFSAERLKGVDSTLKIQPAKLEDSAVYLCASSLDPRFEQYFGPGTRLTVT.

This clonotype was counted at least ten times. The chain is built from TRBV24-1 and TRBJ2-5; D remains unclear. V was clipped by 6 bases and J by 5 bases, with 12 bases between them. Looked up from germline, CDR1 is KGHDR and CDR2 is SFDVKD. This CDR3 comprises 13 residues. The CDR3, as DNA: TGTGCCACCAGTAGTTGGGAAGGGGAGACCCAGTACTTC. Translating it yields CATSSWEGETQYF.

The sample holds many counts of this clonotype. The J gene is TRBJ2-1, the V gene TRBV2, with TRBD2 identical over 16 bases. V lost 6 bases and J lost 7; bases outside the gene matches: 12. Germline V gene sequence: CDR1 SNHLY, CDR2 FYNNEI. The CDR3 consists of 18 residues. This chain's CDR3 is CASSPGLAGGPLKNEQFF. Here the CDR3 DNA reads TGTGCCAGCAGCCCGGGACTAGCGGGAGGGCCGTTGAAGAATGAGCAGTTCTTC.

V is TRBV5-1 and J is TRBJ1-2, with a weak D call TRBD1 (5 bases). Germline values: CDR1 SGHRS, CDR2 YFSETQ. V was pared by 4 bases and J by 8 bases, with 15 bases between. The CDR3 totals 13 residues. The CDR3 spells CASSLTGRAGYTF. DNA of the CDR3: TGCGCCAGCAGCCTTACAGGAAGAGCAGGCTACACCTTC.

In this sample, this clonotype turned up many times. The J gene is TRBJ2-1, the V gene TRBV24-1; D is undetermined. The CDR3 consists of 14 residues. Deletions cut 0 bases from V and 6 bases from J, with 8 bases between. Germline CDR1 is KGHDR and CDR2 is SFDVKD. CDR3 bases: TGTGCCACCAGTGATTTGGGCCCGATCAATGAGCAGTTCTTC. Encoded protein: CATSDLGPINEQFF.

The V and J genes are TRBV5-1 and TRBJ2-7; 10 nucleotides agree with TRBD1. The germline V gene encodes CDR1 SGHRS and CDR2 YFSETQ. This CDR3 is built from 16 residues. Trimming at V came to 0 bases and at J to 5 bases, leaving 8 bases not matched to a gene. In DNA, the CDR3 is TGCGCCAGCAGCTTGGCAACCGGGACAGGGGCGAACGAGCAGTACTTC. Its protein is CASSLATGTGANEQYF. The variable domain in full, with the rest retrieved from reference TRBV5-1 and TRBJ2-7, is KAGVTQTPRYLIKTRGQQVTLSCSPISGHRSVSWYQQTPGQGLQFLFEYFSETQRNKGNFPGRFSGRQFSNSRSEMNVSTLELGDSALYLCASSLATGTGANEQYFGPGTRLTVT.